This T cell receptor beta chain was retrieved from a study of blood T cell repertoires in COVID-19. On the study more broadly: Collection of acute and convalescent COVID-19 samples took place in the United States, Italy and Spain. Sources were T cells, B-cell-depleted T cells, or PBMCs; the material itself was cDNA or gDNA.

Looked up from germline, CDR1 is SGHNT and CDR2 is YYREEE (reference sequence). The junction had 8 bases not matched to a gene; V was cut back by 4 bases and J by 8 bases. This CDR3 comprises 14 residues. In the study's own analysis: How many nucleated cells were present was estimated from reference gene primer amplification. Clones were sequenced by immunoSEQ multiplex PCR, and TCRdb holds only the in-frame ones, with some missing. That table supplies the V and J calls and clone size; D and trimming were determined from the DNA. The sample holds over 85,000 clones, around 87% seen once. This clonotype was sampled from a human donor in a cohort sampled during active COVID-19. What was sequenced was peripheral blood. The chain recombines TRBV5-4 with TRBJ1-4, with TRBD1 identical over 7 bases. The CDR3 reads CASSTGQVDEKLFF. The CDR3 DNA reads as TGTGCCAGCAGCACTGGACAGGTTGACGAAAAACTGTTTTTT.